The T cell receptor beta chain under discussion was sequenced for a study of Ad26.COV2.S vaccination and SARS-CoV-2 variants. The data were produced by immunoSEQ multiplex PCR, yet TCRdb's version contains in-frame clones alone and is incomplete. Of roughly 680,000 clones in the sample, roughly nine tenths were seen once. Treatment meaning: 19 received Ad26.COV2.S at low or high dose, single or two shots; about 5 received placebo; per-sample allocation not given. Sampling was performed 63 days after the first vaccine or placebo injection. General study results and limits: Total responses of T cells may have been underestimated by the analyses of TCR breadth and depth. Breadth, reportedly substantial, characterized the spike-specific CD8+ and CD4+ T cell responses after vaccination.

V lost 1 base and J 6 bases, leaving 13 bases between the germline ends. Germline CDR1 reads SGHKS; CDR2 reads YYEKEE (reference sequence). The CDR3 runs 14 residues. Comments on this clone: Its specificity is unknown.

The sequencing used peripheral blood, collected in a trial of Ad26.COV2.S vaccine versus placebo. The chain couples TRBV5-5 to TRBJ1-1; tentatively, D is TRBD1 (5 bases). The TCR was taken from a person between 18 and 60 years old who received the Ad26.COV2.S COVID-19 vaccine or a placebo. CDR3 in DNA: TGTGCCAGCAGCTTGAGGCGGGTGGGGGCTGAAGCTTTCTTT. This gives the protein CASSLRRVGAEAFF.